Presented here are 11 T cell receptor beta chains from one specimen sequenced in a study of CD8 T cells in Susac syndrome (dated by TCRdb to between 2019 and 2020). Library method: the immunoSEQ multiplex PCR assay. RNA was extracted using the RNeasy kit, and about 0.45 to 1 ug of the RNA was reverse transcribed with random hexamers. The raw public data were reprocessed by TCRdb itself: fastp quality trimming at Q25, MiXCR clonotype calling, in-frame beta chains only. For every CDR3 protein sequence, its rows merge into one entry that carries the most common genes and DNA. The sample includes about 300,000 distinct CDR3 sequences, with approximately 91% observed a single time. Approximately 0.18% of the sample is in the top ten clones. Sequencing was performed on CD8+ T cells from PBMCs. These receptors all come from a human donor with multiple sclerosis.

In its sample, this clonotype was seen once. The CDR3 nucleotides read TGTGCCAGCAGTCCCGGGACTAGCGGGGCCGAGCAGTACTTC. The encoded protein is CASSPGTSGAEQYF. This chain uses TRBV6-5 with TRBJ2-7; 13 bases are a match to TRBD2. Per the germline V gene, CDR1 is MNHEY and CDR2 is SVGAGI. Losses at the gene ends were 5 bases for V and 6 bases for J; bases not matched to a gene: 4. This CDR3 spans 14 amino acids.

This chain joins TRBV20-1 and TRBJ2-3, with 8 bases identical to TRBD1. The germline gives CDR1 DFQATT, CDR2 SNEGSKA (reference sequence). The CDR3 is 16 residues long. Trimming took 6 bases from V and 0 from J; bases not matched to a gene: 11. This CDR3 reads CSAKKGTGQSTDTQYF. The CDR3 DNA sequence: TGCAGTGCCAAAAAAGGGACAGGACAAAGCACAGATACGCAGTATTTT.

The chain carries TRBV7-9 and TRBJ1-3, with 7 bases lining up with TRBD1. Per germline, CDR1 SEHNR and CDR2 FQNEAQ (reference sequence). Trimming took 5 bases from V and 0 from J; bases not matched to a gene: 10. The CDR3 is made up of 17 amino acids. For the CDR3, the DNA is TGTGCCAGCAGCATACCGACAGGGAGTAGCTCTGGAAACACCATATATTTT. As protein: CASSIPTGSSSGNTIYF.

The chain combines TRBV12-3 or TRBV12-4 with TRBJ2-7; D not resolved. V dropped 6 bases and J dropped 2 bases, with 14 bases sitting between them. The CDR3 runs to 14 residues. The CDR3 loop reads CASSRWADPYEQYF. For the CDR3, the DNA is TGTGCCAGCAGCCGCTGGGCGGATCCCTACGAGCAGTACTTC.

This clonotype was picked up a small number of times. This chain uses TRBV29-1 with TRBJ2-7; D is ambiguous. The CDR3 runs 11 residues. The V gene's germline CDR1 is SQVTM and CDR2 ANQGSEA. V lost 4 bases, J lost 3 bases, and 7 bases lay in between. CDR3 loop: CSVVSSYEQYF. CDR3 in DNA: TGCAGCGTTGTCTCGAGCTACGAGCAGTACTTC.

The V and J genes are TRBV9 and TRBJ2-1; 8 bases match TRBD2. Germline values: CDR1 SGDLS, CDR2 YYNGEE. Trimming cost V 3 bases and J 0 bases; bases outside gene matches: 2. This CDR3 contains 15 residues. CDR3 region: CASSDSGSSYNEQFF. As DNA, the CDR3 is TGTGCCAGCAGCGACAGCGGGAGCTCCTACAATGAGCAGTTCTTC.

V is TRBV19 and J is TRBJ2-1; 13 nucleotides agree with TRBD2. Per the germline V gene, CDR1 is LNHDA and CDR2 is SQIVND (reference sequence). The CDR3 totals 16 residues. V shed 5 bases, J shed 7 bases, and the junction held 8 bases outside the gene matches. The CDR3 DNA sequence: TGTGCCAGTAGTCCGGGACTAGCGGGGCTGGGGAATGAGCAGTTCTTC. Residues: CASSPGLAGLGNEQFF.

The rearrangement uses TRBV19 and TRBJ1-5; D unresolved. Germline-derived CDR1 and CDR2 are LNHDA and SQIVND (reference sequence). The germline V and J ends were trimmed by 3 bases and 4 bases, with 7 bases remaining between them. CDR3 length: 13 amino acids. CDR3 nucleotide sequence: TGTGCCAGTAGTATTGTCCCGAATCAGCCCCAGCATTTT. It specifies CASSIVPNQPQHF.

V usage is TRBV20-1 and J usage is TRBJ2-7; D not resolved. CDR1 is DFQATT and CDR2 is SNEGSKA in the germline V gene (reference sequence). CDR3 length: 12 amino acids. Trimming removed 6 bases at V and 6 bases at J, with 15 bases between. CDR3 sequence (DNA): TGCAGTGCCAATTCCCCGATCTCCGAGCAGTACTTC. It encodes CSANSPISEQYF.

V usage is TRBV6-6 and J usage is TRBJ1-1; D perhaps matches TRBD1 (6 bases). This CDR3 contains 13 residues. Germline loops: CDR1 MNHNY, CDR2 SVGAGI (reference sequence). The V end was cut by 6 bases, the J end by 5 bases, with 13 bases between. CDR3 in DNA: TGTGCCAGCAGCTCGGGGGCGGCGACTGAAGCTTTCTTT. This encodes CASSSGAATEAFF.

This chain's CDR3 is CASTSGGSNEQFF. CDR3 DNA sequence: TGTGCCAGCACCAGCGGGGGGTCCAATGAGCAGTTCTTC. V is TRBV9 and J is TRBJ2-1; 9 bases line up with TRBD2. J gave up 6 bases and V 6 bases, and 4 bases lay outside the gene matches. The CDR3 loop spans 13 amino acids. Germline assignment: CDR1 SGDLS and CDR2 YYNGEE.